This T cell receptor (beta chain) originates from a study of OX40 agonist ivuxolimab in advanced cancers. Overall study context: Enrollees could have had prior anti-PD-1, anti-PD-L1 or anti-CTLA-4 therapy, which approximately 38% had received.

This table comes from immunoSEQ multiplex PCR, and its TCRdb copy is limited to in-frame clones, with some not included. The sample has roughly 60,000 clones, about 88% seen once. Study results and caveats: The study did not work out the antigen specificity of the expanded peripheral T cells.

The table lists this clone with a few counts. Its antigen is unidentified. The clonotype was recovered from an adult with an advanced solid tumor such as melanoma, head and neck, liver or kidney cancer. The sequencing here drew on CD4+ or CD8+ T cells sorted from blood, taken in a trial of the OX40 agonist ivuxolimab.

Here the CDR3 reads CASRYPGANPSYTF. The DNA for the CDR3 is TGTGCCAGTAGATACCCAGGGGCCAACCCTAGCTACACCTTC. V and J are TRBV19 and TRBJ1-2; tentative D call: TRBD1 (6 bases). Germline CDR1 is LNHDA and CDR2 is SQIVND (reference sequence). This CDR3 is built from 14 residues. V lost 6 bases, J lost 9 bases, and 20 bases lay in between.